These 19 T cell receptor beta chains originate from one sample sequenced in a study of cytomegalovirus exposure and HLA in healthy donors. PCR was performed using 60 Vbeta and 13 Jbeta primers. Using immunoSEQ multiplex PCR, the repertoire was profiled, and TCRdb retains in-frame clones only, with some absent. The sample shows more than 90,000 clones, roughly 80% of them seen only once. Sequences were obtained from PBMCs. The receptors stem from a woman aged 55-69 years in good health and CMV-seronegative.

This clone came up a few times. This chain joins TRBV6-5 and TRBJ2-1, with 7 bases identical to TRBD2. The CDR3 consists of 15 residues. After removal of 8 bases from V and 5 bases from J, the junction contained 12 bases not matched to a gene. The germline gives CDR1 MNHEY, CDR2 SVGAGI. CDR3 region: CASRIRLASHNEQFF. Written as DNA, the CDR3 is TGTGCCAGCCGAATCAGACTAGCTTCCCACAATGAGCAGTTCTTC.

The rearrangement joins TRBV6-5 to TRBJ2-7, with D tentatively TRBD1 (5 bases). CDR1 MNHEY and CDR2 SVGAGI come from the germline V gene. V was shortened by 4 bases and J by 5 bases, with 15 bases between the two germline ends. The CDR3 extends over 14 amino acids. The CDR3 DNA reads as TGTGCCAGCAGTTCAGGGTCATTCTTCGACGAGCAGTACTTC. It is translated as CASSSGSFFDEQYF.

V usage is TRBV27 and J usage is TRBJ1-1, with D possibly matching TRBD1 (5 bases). The V end was cut by 6 bases, the J end by 4 bases, with 21 bases between. The CDR3 totals 16 residues. Germline V CDR1 and CDR2: MNHEY, SMNVEV (reference sequence). The CDR3 region is CASSPPPEVGGTEAFF. CDR3 DNA: TGTGCCAGCAGCCCACCGCCTGAGGTGGGGGGCACTGAAGCTTTCTTT.

J is TRBJ1-5 and V is TRBV6-6; 8 nucleotides agree with TRBD1. The germline gives CDR1 MNHNY, CDR2 SVGAGI (reference sequence). Germline trimming cut 2 bases from V and 7 bases from J; bases unmatched to any gene: 7. The CDR3 consists of 15 residues. The CDR3 here is CASSYAGTGQQPQHF. The CDR3 DNA sequence: TGTGCCAGCAGTTACGCCGGGACAGGCCAACAGCCCCAGCATTTT.

The chain uses TRBV10-3 and TRBJ2-1, with D possibly matching TRBD2 (6 bases). Trimming stripped 8 bases from V and 7 bases from J, with 18 bases between. CDR1 and CDR2 from the germline V gene are ENHRY and SYGVKD. CDR3 length: 14 amino acids. The CDR3 bases are TGTGCCATCGCGGGGTCGGGTCCACAAAATGAGCAGTTCTTC. This sequence encodes CAIAGSGPQNEQFF.

The chain employs TRBV28 and TRBJ1-5, with 8 bases aligning to TRBD1. CDR1 MDHEN and CDR2 SYDVKM come from the germline V gene. V lost 1 base, J lost 7 bases, and 9 bases stayed unmatched. CDR3 length equals 16 residues. The DNA for the CDR3 is TGTGCCAGCAGTTTATCCGCTTGGACAGGGCAGCAGCCCCAGCATTTT. Encoded protein: CASSLSAWTGQQPQHF.

V is TRBV6-4 and J is TRBJ1-1; possibly TRBD1 for D (5 bases). CDR1 and CDR2 from the germline V gene are MRHNA and SNTAGT. The CDR3 is made up of 9 amino acids. Deletions cut 9 bases from V and 8 bases from J, with 7 bases between. The CDR3 loop is CARRTEAFF. The CDR3 nucleotides are TGTGCCAGACGGACAGAAGCTTTCTTT.

The chain combines TRBV27 with TRBJ1-2; tentative D call: TRBD1 (5 bases). Trimming took off 3 bases at V and 6 bases at J, with 8 bases between the two ends. CDR1 and CDR2 from the germline V gene are MNHEY and SMNVEV (reference sequence). CDR3 size: 12 residues. As DNA, the CDR3 is TGTGCCAGCAGTTTCCAGGGCCATGGCTACACCTTC. Its protein is CASSFQGHGYTF.

Only one count was recorded for this clone. The gene calls are TRBV4-1 and TRBJ1-1; 8 bases match TRBD1. Germline V gene sequence: CDR1 MGHRA, CDR2 YSYEKL. V dropped 1 base and J dropped 3; count of bases not matched to a gene: 1. This CDR3 comprises 14 residues. CDR3 region: CASSQGTGYTEAFF. In nucleotides, the CDR3 is TGCGCCAGCAGCCAAGGGACAGGGTACACTGAAGCTTTCTTT.

The chain couples TRBV7-2 to TRBJ1-1, with D tentatively TRBD1 (6 bases). This CDR3 region has 14 residues. From germline, CDR1 is SGHTA and CDR2 FQGNSA. V was trimmed by 5 bases and J by 1 base, leaving 11 bases between them. The CDR3, as DNA: TGTGCCAGCAGCCTATGGACAGAGAACACTGAAGCTTTCTTT. Amino acids: CASSLWTENTEAFF.

This clone was seen a single time. The chain links TRBV2 to TRBJ2-7; TRBD1 aligns across 8 bases. There are 14 residues in the CDR3. V shed 8 bases, J shed 5 bases, and the junction held 11 bases outside the gene matches. Per germline, CDR1 SNHLY and CDR2 FYNNEI. CDR3 residues: CASARDRIVDEQYF. The CDR3 DNA sequence: TGTGCCAGCGCGAGGGACAGGATCGTCGACGAGCAGTACTTC.

On this clone itself: Other DNA variants within this sample encode the same CDR3. The chain joins TRBV27 to TRBJ1-2, with TRBD1 matching over 9 bases. CDR1 is MNHEY and CDR2 is SMNVEV in the germline V gene (reference sequence). This CDR3 has 13 amino acids. With 5 bases clipped from V and 8 bases from J, the junction kept 6 bases outside the gene matches. The CDR3 here is CASSGGQGQGYTF. The CDR3 DNA follows: TGTGCCAGCAGTGGGGGACAGGGACAAGGCTACACCTTC.

The chain combines TRBV18 with TRBJ1-1; TRBD1 aligns across 7 bases. Germline trimming cut 6 bases from V and 4 bases from J; bases unmatched to any gene: 5. The CDR3 sequence is 13 residues long. Germline V gives CDR1 KGHSH, CDR2 LQKENI. CDR3 sequence (DNA): TGTGCCAGCTCGCCGGGACAGCGCACTGAAGCTTTCTTT. It translates to CASSPGQRTEAFF.

The chain couples TRBV10-3 to TRBJ1-1, with D possibly matching TRBD1 (5 bases). The germline V and J ends were trimmed by 8 bases and 0 bases, with 10 bases remaining between them. Germline V CDR1 and CDR2: ENHRY, SYGVKD. The CDR3 spans 13 residues. CDR3 in DNA: TGTGCCATCCGCCAGGGATTGAACACTGAAGCTTTCTTT. Its translation: CAIRQGLNTEAFF.

The rearrangement joins TRBV27 to TRBJ2-3; D is uncertain. Trimming removed 1 base from V and 8 bases from J, with 16 bases in between. The CDR3 length is 15 residues. Looked up from germline, CDR1 is MNHEY and CDR2 is SMNVEV (reference sequence). The CDR3 sequence: CASSLLWNSLTTQYF. CDR3 nucleotides: TGTGCCAGCAGTTTATTGTGGAATAGCTTGACTACGCAGTATTTT.

The rearrangement joins TRBV7-2 to TRBJ1-4; D might be TRBD1 (5 bases). Germline CDR1 SGHTA, CDR2 FQGNSA. The CDR3 loop spans 15 amino acids. V was pared by 1 base and J by 5 bases, with 11 bases between. CDR3 in amino acids: CASSLGGRGNEKLFF. CDR3 DNA sequence: TGTGCCAGCAGCTTAGGAGGTCGGGGGAATGAAAAACTGTTTTTT.

J is TRBJ1-1 and V is TRBV5-6; 7 positions match TRBD1. The CDR3 is 16 residues long. Germline CDR1 and CDR2: SGHDT and YYEEEE. The V segment lost 5 bases and the J segment 0 bases; nucleotides outside the gene matches: 10. Here the CDR3 reads CASRPYRGNMNTEAFF. CDR3 in DNA: TGTGCCAGCAGGCCCTACAGGGGTAACATGAACACTGAAGCTTTCTTT.

This chain connects TRBV28 to TRBJ1-2, with D possibly being TRBD1 (5 bases). The germline gives CDR1 MDHEN, CDR2 SYDVKM. CDR3 length: 18 residues. The germline V and J ends were trimmed by 4 bases and 1 base, with 22 bases remaining between them. CDR3 DNA: TGTGCCAGCAGTTCCCCTCCGGTAGGGGCCAACTATAACTATGGCTACACCTTC. This gives the protein CASSSPPVGANYNYGYTF.

This clone was observed a few times. The chain links TRBV7-2 to TRBJ1-1, with D possibly matching TRBD1 (5 bases). Trimming left V 4 bases short and J 4 bases short, with 13 bases between. There are 14 residues in the CDR3. Germline CDR1 SGHTA, CDR2 FQGNSA. CDR3 amino acids: CASSWIREGTEAFF. The CDR3 DNA is TGTGCCAGCAGCTGGATCAGGGAGGGCACTGAAGCTTTCTTT.